One sample yielded the 8 T cell receptor beta chains listed below, sequenced in a study of beta chain features in type 1 diabetes. The investigators reverse transcribed all of the isolated RNA, so they sequenced expressed TCRB transcripts. Assay used: immunoSEQ multiplex PCR; TCRdb lists only in-frame clones, some missing. The table has hundreds of thousands of clones, roughly 13% seen once. No antigen has been assigned to these receptors. Study-level results: Among all four CD4+ subsets, Type 1 diabetes patients had TCRB CDR3s that were moderately but significantly shorter.

The material sequenced was naive CD4+ T cells from blood. The receptors come from a man aged 18 to 29 with type 1 diabetes.

The chain carries TRBV28 and TRBJ2-5; 7 positions match TRBD1. The germline CDR1 and CDR2 sequences are MDHEN and SYDVKM. This CDR3 contains 15 residues. The V and J ends lost 3 bases and 2 bases, in that order; junction bases with no gene match: 6. This CDR3 reads CASSLDRLTQETQYF. The CDR3 DNA is TGTGCCAGCAGTTTGGACAGGCTGACGCAAGAGACCCAGTACTTC. The whole variable domain, filled in from reference TRBV28 and TRBJ2-5, reads DVKVTQSSRYLVKRTGEKVFLECVQDMDHENMFWYRQDPGLGLRLIYFSYDVKMKEKGDIPEGYSVSREKKERFSLILESASTNQTSMYLCASSLDRLTQETQYFGPGTRLLVL.

A few counts support this clone. The chain combines TRBV19 with TRBJ2-1, with D maybe TRBD2 (5 bases). Trimming shortened V by 1 base and J by 8 bases, and 6 bases separated the two germline ends. The CDR3 is 12 residues long. Germline CDR1 LNHDA, CDR2 SQIVND (reference sequence). For the CDR3, the DNA is TGTGCCAGTAGTATAGCGGGGTATGAGCAGTTCTTC. Its translation is CASSIAGYEQFF.

The chain uses TRBV29-1 and TRBJ1-1, with unresolved D. Germline CDR1 is SQVTM and CDR2 is ANQGSEA. Trimming took off 7 bases at V and 1 base at J, with 19 bases between the two ends. The CDR3 extends over 15 amino acids. Here the CDR3 reads CSARPRWEGNTEAFF. DNA of the CDR3: TGCAGCGCCAGACCCAGGTGGGAGGGGAACACTGAAGCTTTCTTT.

This clone appeared a few times. The chain combines TRBV30 with TRBJ2-1; 8 bases agree with TRBD1. J gave up 8 bases and V 3 bases, and 6 bases lay outside the gene matches. Germline values: CDR1 GTSNPN, CDR2 SVGIG (reference sequence). CDR3 length: 13 amino acids. The CDR3 DNA reads TGTGCCTGGAGAGACAGGGGTCTGTATGAGCAGTTCTTC. It encodes CAWRDRGLYEQFF.

Comments on this clone: Other DNA sequences in this sample translate to the same CDR3. The chain carries TRBV5-4 and TRBJ1-2; D uncertain. The V gene lost 0 bases and the J gene lost 4 bases, with 4 bases spanning the gap. The germline gives CDR1 SGHNT, CDR2 YYREEE (reference sequence). This CDR3 has 12 amino acids. The CDR3 sequence: CASSLDSYGYTF. Here the CDR3 DNA reads TGTGCCAGCAGCTTGGACAGCTATGGCTACACCTTC. Together with reference TRBV5-4 and TRBJ1-2, the CDR3 gives the full variable domain: ETGVTQSPTHLIKTRGQQVTLRCSSQSGHNTVSWYQQALGQGPQFIFQYYREEENGRGNFPPRFSGLQFPNYSSELNVNALELDDSALYLCASSLDSYGYTFGSGTRLTVV.

In this sample, this clone turned up a few times. The chain employs TRBV28 and TRBJ2-7; D is ambiguous. The CDR3 has 12 amino acids. The V gene lost 3 bases and the J gene lost 4 bases, with 7 bases spanning the gap. CDR1 and CDR2 (germline): MDHEN, SYDVKM. CDR3 in amino acids: CASSFSEYEQYF. The CDR3 DNA is TGTGCCAGCAGTTTTTCGGAGTACGAGCAGTACTTC.

This clone was detected ten times or more. The chain couples TRBV21-1 to TRBJ2-3; the D call of TRBD1 is as the table states it, not checked on the DNA. TRBV21-1 is a recognized pseudogene. The CDR3 has 16 amino acids. DNA of the CDR3: TGTGCCAGCTCCCCTTGGGCAGGGAATAGCACAGATACGCAGTATTTT. It is translated as CASSPWAGNSTDTQYF.

This rearrangement joins TRBV5-1 to TRBJ2-1; D is unclear. The CDR3 sequence is 17 residues long. Germline CDR1 and CDR2: SGHRS and YFSETQ. The V and J ends lost 0 bases and 0 bases respectively, with 13 bases between them. For the CDR3, the DNA is TGCGCCAGCAGCTTGGGGCCGGTGGGCAGCTCCTACAATGAGCAGTTCTTC. Protein: CASSLGPVGSSYNEQFF. The full variable domain, rest sourced from reference TRBV5-1 and TRBJ2-1, is KAGVTQTPRYLIKTRGQQVTLSCSPISGHRSVSWYQQTPGQGLQFLFEYFSETQRNKGNFPGRFSGRQFSNSRSEMNVSTLELGDSALYLCASSLGPVGSSYNEQFFGPGTRLTVL.